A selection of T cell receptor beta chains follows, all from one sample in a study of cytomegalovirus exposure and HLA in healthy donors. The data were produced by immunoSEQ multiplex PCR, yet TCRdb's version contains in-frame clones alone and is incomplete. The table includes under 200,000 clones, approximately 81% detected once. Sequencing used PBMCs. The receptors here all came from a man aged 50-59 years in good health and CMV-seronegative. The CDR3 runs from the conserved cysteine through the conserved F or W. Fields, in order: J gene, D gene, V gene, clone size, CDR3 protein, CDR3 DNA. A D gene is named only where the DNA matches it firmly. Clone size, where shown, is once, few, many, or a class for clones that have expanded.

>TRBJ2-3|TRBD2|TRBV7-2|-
CASSISGGAPDTQYF
TGTGCCAGCAGCATTAGCGGGGGGGCCCCAGATACGCAGTATTTT
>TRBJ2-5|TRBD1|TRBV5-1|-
CASSLAGTGGPETQYF
TGCGCCAGCAGCTTGGCCGGGACAGGGGGCCCGGAGACCCAGTACTTC
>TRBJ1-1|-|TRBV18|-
CASSEGLGTEAFF
TGTGCCAGCTCGGAGGGTTTAGGCACTGAAGCTTTCTTT
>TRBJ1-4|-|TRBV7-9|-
CSSSFGGWEEKLFF
TGTTCCAGCAGCTTTGGGGGCTGGGAGGAAAAACTGTTTTTT
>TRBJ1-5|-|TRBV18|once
CASRAGSNQPQHF
TGTGCCAGCCGGGCGGGTAGCAATCAGCCCCAGCATTTT
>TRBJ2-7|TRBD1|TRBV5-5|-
CASSRIRDRGYEQYF
TGTGCCAGCAGCCGTATTAGGGACAGGGGGTACGAGCAGTACTTC
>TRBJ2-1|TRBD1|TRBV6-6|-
CASSADREQFF
TGTGCCAGCAGCGCAGACAGGGAACAGTTCTTC
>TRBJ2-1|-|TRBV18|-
CASSHSYEQFF
TGTGCCAGCTCACACTCGTATGAGCAGTTCTTC
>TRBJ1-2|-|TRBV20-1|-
CSAEGVYGYTF
TGCAGTGCTGAAGGGGTATATGGCTACACCTTC
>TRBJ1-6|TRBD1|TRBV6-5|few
CACQGAYNSPLHF
TGTGCCTGTCAGGGGGCTTATAATTCACCCCTCCACTTT
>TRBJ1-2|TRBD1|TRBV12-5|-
CASGSPDRFTGYTF
TGTGCTAGTGGTTCCCCGGACAGGTTTACAGGCTACACCTTC
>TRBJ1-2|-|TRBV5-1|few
CASHISGIGVEGYTF
TGCGCCAGCCACATCTCAGGGATTGGGGTAGAAGGCTACACCTTC
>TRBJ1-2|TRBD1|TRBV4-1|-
CASSQPITMTGGLNDGYTF
TGCGCCAGCAGCCAACCAATTACCATGACAGGGGGCTTGAACGATGGCTACACCTTC
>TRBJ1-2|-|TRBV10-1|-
CASPLRQDHYGYTF
TGCGCCAGCCCTCTTAGACAGGATCATTATGGCTACACCTTC
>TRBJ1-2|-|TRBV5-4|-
CASSFYPGTNYGYTF
TGTGCCAGCAGCTTCTACCCGGGAACTAACTATGGCTACACCTTC
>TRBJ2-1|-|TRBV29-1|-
CSVEALQEQFF
TGCAGCGTTGAGGCCCTCCAAGAGCAGTTCTTC
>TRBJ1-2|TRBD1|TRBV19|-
CASSIVGTDLYGYTF
TGTGCCAGTAGTATAGTGGGGACAGACCTATATGGCTACACCTTC
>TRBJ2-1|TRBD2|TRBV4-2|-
CASSQALAGGYNEQFF
TGTGCCAGCAGCCAGGCTCTAGCGGGGGGGTACAATGAGCAGTTCTTC
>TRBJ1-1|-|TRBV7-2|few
CASSLWGQGAFF
TGTGCCAGCAGCTTATGGGGCCAGGGAGCTTTCTTT
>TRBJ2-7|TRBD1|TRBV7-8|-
CASSLPGTGATSYEQYF
TGTGCCAGCAGCTTACCCGGGACAGGGGCAACCTCCTACGAGCAGTACTTC
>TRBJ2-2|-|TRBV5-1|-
CASSDYTSTISNTGELFF
TGCGCCAGCAGCGATTATACCTCGACAATCTCTAACACCGGGGAGCTGTTTTTT
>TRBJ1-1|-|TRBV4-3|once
CASSHDSISNTEAFF
TGCGCCAGCAGCCACGACAGTATCTCGAACACTGAAGCTTTCTTT
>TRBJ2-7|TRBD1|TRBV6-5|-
CASTDRGLKEQYF
TGTGCCAGCACAGACAGGGGGCTAAAAGAGCAGTACTTC
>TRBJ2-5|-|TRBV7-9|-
CASSSRTVAGTQYF
TGTGCCAGCAGCTCCAGGACAGTCGCTGGGACCCAGTACTTC
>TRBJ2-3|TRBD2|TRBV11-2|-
CASSPRVVRRGVPDTQYF
TGTGCCAGCAGCCCGCGAGTCGTGCGGCGGGGGGTTCCAGATACGCAGTATTTT
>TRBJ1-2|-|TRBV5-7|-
CASYQTGFYGYTF
TGTGCCAGCTACCAGACAGGATTCTATGGCTACACCTTC
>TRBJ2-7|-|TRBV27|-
CASSVAGEVSYEQCF
TGTGCCAGCTCAGTTGCGGGTGAGGTCTCCTACGAGCAGTGCTTC
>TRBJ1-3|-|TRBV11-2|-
CASSLGFGGSSGNTIYF
TGTGCCAGCAGCTTAGGGTTTGGCGGGAGCTCTGGAAACACCATATATTTT